This entry describes one TCR beta chain. What it binds is not known. The sample comes from a study of regulatory T cells in long-lasting Graves disease. The study's findings and limits: Accuracy was perhaps lowered by the small sample size. More public clonotypes were shared by persistent patients (fewer than 3,000) than by new patients (about 970). Preferential use of TRBV28, TRBJ1-2 and TRBJ2-5 was seen in persistent disease.

Trimming removed 0 bases at V and 10 bases at J, with 13 bases between. The CDR3 runs 14 residues. CDR1 and CDR2 (germline): LGHDT, YNNKEL (reference sequence). The sample's time point: newly diagnosed GD, antithyroid drugs for less than 3 months. From PBMCs, RNA was extracted and then used to make the TCR library. Relying on iRepertoire HTBI primers and Arm-PCR of CDR3 regions, the team built TCR beta libraries. TCRdb reprocessed the multiplex PCR reads with MiXCR, giving one entry per CDR3 protein. Here the sample spans a few hundred thousand distinct CDR3 sequences, approximately 12% being singletons. In addition, the sample was reused for a study of T cells in Graves' hyperthyroidism and ophthalmopathy. That paper notes: Most clonotypes that expanded in the thyroid above 0.001 also showed up in blood.

The source material was peripheral blood mononuclear cells (PBMCs), sampled at new diagnosis, from a patient treated with antithyroid drugs. The gene calls are TRBV3-1 and TRBJ2-1; no definite D call. The TCR sequence derives from a woman younger than 30 with Graves disease. The CDR3 sequence is CASSQDLSPEEQFF. The CDR3 DNA is TGTGCCAGCAGCCAAGATCTTTCTCCCGAGGAGCAGTTCTTC.